This TCR beta chain was sequenced for a study of T cells after yellow fever vaccination. V shed 3 bases and J shed 2 bases, with 8 bases lying between them. The CDR3 is made up of 14 amino acids. In germline, CDR1 is LNHDA, CDR2 SQIVND (reference sequence). TCRdb independently ran MiXCR on the 5' RACE reads; one entry per CDR3 protein. The sample contains 250,000 to 350,000 distinct CDR3 sequences, about 4.5% of which appear only once. This chain links TRBV19 with TRBJ1-5; D is uncertain. The sequences come from PBMCs, collected 15 days after the yellow fever booster vaccination. The origin of this receptor is a man aged 18 to 29 who received the YFV17D yellow fever vaccine. CDR3 residues: CASSIWTGNQPQHF. CDR3 DNA sequence: TGTGCCAGTAGTATTTGGACGGGCAATCAGCCCCAGCATTTT.